The rows below give T cell receptor beta chains drawn from one sample of a study of blood T cell repertoires in COVID-19. Sequencing was performed with immunoSEQ multiplex PCR; in TCRdb, only in-frame clones are kept and a portion is missing. The sample includes approximately 150,000 clones, 86% of them seen just once. The sample consisted of peripheral blood. Receptors were obtained from a woman in her 70s with acute or convalescent COVID-19. Both conserved end residues are part of each CDR3. A D gene is named only where the DNA matches it firmly.

>16|TRBV27|-|TRBJ1-5
TGTGCCAGCAGCCCGGGGGTAATGGGCGCCAATCAGCCCCAGCATTTT
CASSPGVMGANQPQHF
>15|TRBV4-2|TRBD1|TRBJ2-2
TGTGCCAGCAGCCAGGGACAGGAGAGCGCCGGGGAGCTGTTTTTT
CASSQGQESAGELFF
>15|TRBV5-4|TRBD1|TRBJ1-2
TGTGCCAGCAGCACAATTCAGGGGGATTCCTATGGCTACACCTTC
CASSTIQGDSYGYTF
>17|TRBV7-2|TRBD1|TRBJ2-2
TGTGCCAGCAGCTTTAATCCCGGACAGGTTAACACCGGGGAGCTGTTTTTT
CASSFNPGQVNTGELFF
>15|TRBV19|TRBD1|TRBJ2-7
TGTGCCAGTAGTATTTGGACAGGGGACCGCTACGAGCAGTACTTC
CASSIWTGDRYEQYF
>15|TRBV18|TRBD2|TRBJ2-3
TGTGCCAGCTCACCAACTAGCGCAACCACAGATACGCAGTATTTT
CASSPTSATTDTQYF
>17|TRBV28|TRBD2|TRBJ2-1
TGTGCCAGCAGTCCTACGAGCGGTCTAGCGGGATATCATGAGCAGTTCTTC
CASSPTSGLAGYHEQFF
>18|TRBV5-1|TRBD2|TRBJ2-3
TGCGCCAGCAGCTTGGGAACTAGCGGGAGGGCCGGCGCAGATACGCAGTATTTT
CASSLGTSGRAGADTQYF
>14|TRBV5-1|-|TRBJ2-3
TGCGCCAGCAGCTTGGGCGGCAGTACAGATACGCAGTATTTT
CASSLGGSTDTQYF
>16|TRBV5-6|TRBD1|TRBJ1-4
TGTGCCAGCAGCGCCTTTTGGGACAGGGAGGATGAAAAACTGTTTTTT
CASSAFWDREDEKLFF
>16|TRBV24-1|-|TRBJ2-5
TGTGCCACCAGTGATTTGCCGGGCGGGGCTCAAGAGACCCAGTACTTC
CATSDLPGGAQETQYF
>15|TRBV5-6|-|TRBJ1-5
TGTGCCAGCAGCTTATCGCACCTCCTAAATCAGCCCCAGCATTTT
CASSLSHLLNQPQHF
>15|TRBV18|TRBD1|TRBJ1-1
TGTGCCAGCTCACCATTGAACAGGGGGAACACTGAAGCTTTCTTT
CASSPLNRGNTEAFF
>13|TRBV6-2/TRBV6-3|-|TRBJ1-5
TGTGCCAGCAGTTACAGGGGGTCTCAGCCCCAGCATTTT
CASSYRGSQPQHF